This T cell receptor beta chain was captured in a study of cytomegalovirus exposure and HLA in healthy donors. General study findings and limits: Associated with cytomegalovirus, according to the listing, were around 160 TCR beta chains. Several of the most significant clusters appeared, in a later analysis, to be linked to common viral pathogens. What TCR beta sequences reportedly achieved was accurate prediction of HLA-A and HLA-B alleles in most subjects.

The CDR3 contains 13 residues. The germline gives CDR1 SGHRS, CDR2 YFSETQ. V shed 4 bases and J shed 7 bases, with 12 bases lying between them. PCR amplification relied on 60 Vbeta primers (plus 13 Jbeta primers). Clones were read by immunoSEQ multiplex PCR, and TCRdb kept only the in-frame ones, dropping some. This sample has 110,000 or so clones, with approximately 69% found just once. A note on this clone: The antigen is not known.

The chain is built from TRBV5-1 and TRBJ2-1; TRBD2 might be the D (6 bases). The source material was PBMCs. This receptor was taken from a woman aged 45-60 years in good health and CMV-seropositive. The CDR3 spells CASSGDLGNEQFF. CDR3 in DNA: TGCGCCAGCAGCGGGGACTTGGGAAATGAGCAGTTCTTC.